This TCR beta chain was found in a study of T cells in Graves' hyperthyroidism and ophthalmopathy. Study-level findings and limits: From stable hyperthyroidism, ophthalmopathy was set apart by a 13 V-J model. Among clonotypes expanded in thyroid above 0.001, most were also found in blood.

The table lists this clonotype with a few counts. Antigen: not known. The J segment lost 3 bases and the V segment lost 7 bases, leaving 11 bases of the junction unmatched. This CDR3 spans 16 amino acids. Fresh peripheral blood, about 9.3 ml, yielded the PBMCs. Regions amplified from RNA transcripts were the TCR beta CDR3 regions. When the TCR CDR3 underwent first-round RT-PCR, the HTBI primer set was used. TCRdb re-derived calls from the multiplex PCR reads in MiXCR, one entry per CDR3 protein. The table shows under 350,000 distinct CDR3 sequences, with 21% occurring only once. The chain is built from TRBV12-3 or TRBV12-4 and TRBJ2-1; 8 bases align to TRBD2. Material: blood. The TCR sequence derives from a woman aged 45-60 years with Graves' hyperthyroidism. CDR3 in amino acids: CASTQAGASNYNEQFF. The CDR3 nucleotides are TGTGCCAGCACTCAAGCGGGGGCTTCAAACTACAATGAGCAGTTCTTC.